This record covers a single T cell receptor beta chain. All enrollees were about 18 to 95 years old and from approximately 24 US areas. Participants' own reports of clinical history determined their cohort assignment. The V gene's germline CDR1 is MNHEY and CDR2 SVGEGT. V was trimmed by 2 bases and J by 7 bases, leaving 19 bases between them. This CDR3 has 16 amino acids. Clones were sequenced by immunoSEQ multiplex PCR, and TCRdb holds only the in-frame ones, with some missing. In the table there are 280,000 or so clones, 80% to 90% of which are singletons. These data come from a study of blood T cell repertoires in COVID-19. Study as a whole: Acute and convalescent COVID-19 samples came from the United States, Italy and Spain. Sample material is recorded as cDNA or gDNA derived from T cells, B-cell-depleted T cells, or PBMCs.

The specimen sequenced was PBMCs or T cells enriched from blood (not recorded which). This sequence joins TRBV6-2 or TRBV6-3 and TRBJ2-3; possibly TRBD2 for D (6 bases). This sequence originates from a man aged 25-40 years who had recovered from COVID-19. In DNA, the CDR3 is TGTGCCAGCAGTTACCTAATGGGGGGAATAGGCAATACGCAGTATTTT. It encodes CASSYLMGGIGNTQYF.